A selection of T cell receptor beta chains follows, all from one sample in a study of cytomegalovirus exposure and HLA in healthy donors. Data came from immunoSEQ multiplex PCR; TCRdb stores just in-frame clones and leaves some out. The sample has around 130,000 clones, 80% seen once. The sequenced material came from PBMCs. The receptors were gathered from a man aged 35 to 55 in good health and CMV-seronegative. CDR3s include the opening cysteine and the closing phenylalanine or tryptophan. The order of the fields is J gene, V gene, D gene, clone size, CDR3 DNA, CDR3 protein. The D gene is left open where the match is weak. Not every row has a clone size; where given, it reads once, few, many or a size class.

TRBJ1-1	TRBV2	NA	NA	TGTGCCAGCAGTGAACAGGAGAACACTGAAGCTTTCTTT	CASSEQENTEAFF
TRBJ2-5	TRBV27	NA	NA	TGTGCCAGCAGTTCACAAATCGAGGGGACCCAGTACTTC	CASSSQIEGTQYF
TRBJ2-1	TRBV5-1	NA	NA	TGCGCCAGCAGCTTGGAAGGGGCCGGGTACAATGAGCAGTTCTTC	CASSLEGAGYNEQFF
TRBJ2-5	TRBV6-1	TRBD2	NA	TGTGCCAGCAGTGAACTAGCGGGAGAACAGACCCAGTACTTC	CASSELAGEQTQYF
TRBJ2-3	TRBV7-3	TRBD1	NA	TGTGCCAGCAGCTTAATGGCGCAGGGGGCTGATACGCAGTATTTT	CASSLMAQGADTQYF
TRBJ2-5	TRBV28	TRBD1	NA	TGTGCCAGCAGTTTACAGGGGGCTCAAGAGACCCAGTACTTC	CASSLQGAQETQYF
TRBJ1-4	TRBV30	NA	NA	TGTGCCTGGAGTGTACAGCCCAATGAAAAACTGTTTTTT	CAWSVQPNEKLFF
TRBJ2-1	TRBV5-4	TRBD2	NA	TGTGCCAGCAGCGCCGGGACTAGCGGATCCAATGAGCAGTTCTTC	CASSAGTSGSNEQFF
TRBJ1-1	TRBV19	NA	NA	TGTGCCAGTAGTATATTGGTGAGCTCAACTGAAGCTTTCTTT	CASSILVSSTEAFF
TRBJ2-2	TRBV15	TRBD1	NA	TGTGCCACCAGCAGAGACTCCTACAGGGGGCGGACCGGGGAGCTGTTTTTT	CATSRDSYRGRTGELFF
TRBJ1-4	TRBV28	NA	NA	TGTGCCAGCAGACTTGGTGAAAAACTGTTTTTT	CASRLGEKLFF
TRBJ2-7	TRBV5-1	TRBD2	once	TGCGCCAGCAGCTTTAGCGGGAGTGGAATTTACGAGCAGTACTTC	CASSFSGSGIYEQYF
TRBJ2-7	TRBV6-1	TRBD2	few	TGTGCCAGCAGTGAAACCCCGGGAACTAGCGTCTACGAGCAGTACTTC	CASSETPGTSVYEQYF
TRBJ1-4	TRBV6-1	NA	few	TGTGCCAGCCAAGATCCCGGAGGTGAAAAACTGTTTTTT	CASQDPGGEKLFF
TRBJ2-7	TRBV7-6	TRBD2	NA	TGTGCCAGCAGCTCTAGCGGGAGGATCGAGCAGTACTTC	CASSSSGRIEQYF